A selection of T cell receptor beta chains follows, all from one sample in a study of T-cell memory formation after mild COVID-19. One entry per CDR3 protein results from TCRdb running MiXCR on the 5' RACE reads. The repertoire has 530,000 or so distinct CDR3 sequences, 17% of them found once; the top ten carry less than 10%. The sequenced sample was PBMCs or a T cell subset sorted from them (not recorded which). The receptors here all came from an adult woman who had mild COVID-19 (a few samples of this study predate the infection). Cell type and time point are not known. The CDR3 runs from the conserved cysteine through the conserved F or W. Not every row has a clone size; where given, it reads once, few, many or a size class.

V gene	clone size	J gene	CDR3 protein
TRBV24-1	-	TRBJ2-2	CATSDHRQPAGTGELFF
TRBV11-1	once	TRBJ2-5	CASGQGEQETQYF
TRBV20-1	-	TRBJ2-3	CSASYWGRGTDTKYF
TRBV30	-	TRBJ2-3	CAWSFDFAVDTQYF
TRBV11-3	few	TRBJ2-4	CASSRQGRDIQYF
TRBV7-9	few	TRBJ2-1	CASSIDTDEQFF
TRBV9	few	TRBJ2-7	CASSPWGREANEQYF
TRBV7-2	-	TRBJ2-2	CASSSPGEDSTGELFF
TRBV7-3	few	TRBJ2-3	CASSFQSSGTDTQYF
TRBV7-9	few	TRBJ2-7	CASSLGSGQPGEQYF
TRBV7-2	-	TRBJ2-7	CASSLDPTSYEQYF
TRBV4-3	-	TRBJ2-2	CASSQVFGELFF
TRBV6-6	few	TRBJ1-1	CASSYTGQGVRNTEAFF
TRBV7-9	few	TRBJ1-2	CASSSRQGSNYGYTF
TRBV6-1	few	TRBJ1-5	CASSRGWGTGGWASNQPQHF
TRBV2	-	TRBJ2-7	CASSIAATYEQYF
TRBV12-3/TRBV12-4	-	TRBJ2-7	CASSLRGGQTYEQYF
TRBV14	-	TRBJ2-7	CASSQENLELYDEQYF
TRBV2	-	TRBJ2-5	CASSDNGRASETQYF
TRBV20-1	few	TRBJ2-1	CSATGTSGTINYNEQFF
TRBV24-1	few	TRBJ1-4	CATSDGGWNEKLFF
TRBV6-6	-	TRBJ1-2	CATNPGGYGYIF
TRBV5-1	few	TRBJ2-4	CASSLSGAKNIQYF
TRBV7-9	few	TRBJ2-2	CASSFSGISGELFF
TRBV4-1	-	TRBJ2-3	CASSQGAPWTSGLGADTQYF
TRBV6-6	-	TRBJ1-2	CAIRGLNYGYTF
TRBV11-3	-	TRBJ2-2	CASSPRGVTAGELFF
TRBV23-1	-	TRBJ1-5	CASSHPGQGGPQHF
TRBV7-9	few	TRBJ2-2	CASSRETGAYTGELFF
TRBV14	many	TRBJ2-7	CASRGTGAEYYEQYF
TRBV7-2	few	TRBJ1-3	CASSLFQGAGNTIYF
TRBV15	few	TRBJ1-2	CATSRDPGPYKGGYTF
TRBV11-2	few	TRBJ1-1	CASSLDPKGRTEAFF
TRBV28	-	TRBJ2-7	CASIRPEVGTGGYEQYF
TRBV4-3	many	TRBJ2-3	CASSQDATLIPQQYF
TRBV12-3/TRBV12-4	-	TRBJ2-7	CASSPGEWSSYEQYF
TRBV4-1	-	TRBJ1-5	CASSQRQGINQPQHF
TRBV19	few	TRBJ1-1	CASSYGRGVRTEAFF
TRBV6-2/TRBV6-3	-	TRBJ2-1	CASKAGLGVIHNEQFF
TRBV7-9	-	TRBJ2-1	CASTFIGDNEQFF
TRBV30	few	TRBJ2-7	CAWDRQGPEQYF
TRBV12-3/TRBV12-4	few	TRBJ2-3	CASSQGSIGTDTQYF
TRBV19	few	TRBJ1-1	CASTGQNLNTEAFF
TRBV20-1	-	TRBJ2-1	CSATPSGGFPNEQFF
TRBV20-1	-	TRBJ2-5	CSARDLSGREETQYF
TRBV5-1	-	TRBJ1-1	CASSSRTGASTEAFF
TRBV6-5	few	TRBJ2-7	CASSYGLGLGEQYF
TRBV5-1	-	TRBJ1-3	CASGTGGSGNTIYF
TRBV11-3	-	TRBJ2-5	CASSLRGRAAETQYF
TRBV6-2/TRBV6-3	-	TRBJ1-5	CASSYGPGTGGNQPQHF